This T cell receptor beta chain was documented in a study of tumor and adjacent non-tumor tissue in lung cancer. No cell sorting was done before RNA was extracted from the tissue. This clonotype was observed many times. The library came from three nested PCR rounds adapted from ARM-PCR protocols. Each CDR3 protein is one row after TCRdb ran MiXCR on the multiplex PCR reads. Among approximately 75,000 distinct CDR3 sequences listed, under 85% were seen once. CDR1 and CDR2 (germline): GTSNPN, SVGIG (reference sequence). This CDR3 region has 14 residues. The ends were cut back, 6 bases at V and 0 bases at J, with 12 bases in the middle.

The receptor's source is a woman aged 45-60 years with non-small cell lung cancer. V is TRBV30 and J is TRBJ2-1; weak D call: TRBD1 (5 bases). The sequenced sample was lung tumor tissue. CDR3 bases: TGTGCCTGCCAAGACAGCCCCTCCTACAATGAGCAGTTCTTC. As protein: CACQDSPSYNEQFF.